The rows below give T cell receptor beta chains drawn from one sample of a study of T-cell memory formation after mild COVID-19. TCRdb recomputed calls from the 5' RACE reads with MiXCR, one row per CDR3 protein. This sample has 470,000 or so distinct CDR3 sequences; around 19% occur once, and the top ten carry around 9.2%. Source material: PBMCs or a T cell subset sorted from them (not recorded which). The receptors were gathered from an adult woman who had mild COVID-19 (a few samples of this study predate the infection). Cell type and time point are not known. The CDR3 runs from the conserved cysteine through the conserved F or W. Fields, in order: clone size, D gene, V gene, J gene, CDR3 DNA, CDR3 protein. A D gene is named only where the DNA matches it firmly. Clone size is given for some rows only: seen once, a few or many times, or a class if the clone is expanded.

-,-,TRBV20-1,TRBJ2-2,TGCAGTGCAAACCACAGGAGCGGGGAGCTGTTTTTT,CSANHRSGELFF
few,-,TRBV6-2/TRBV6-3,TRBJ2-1,TGTGCCAGCAACCAACCCTCTGCCCAGTTCTTC,CASNQPSAQFF
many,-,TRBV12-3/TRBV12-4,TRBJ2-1,TGTGCCAGCAGTTTAGAGGTTGGTGAGCAGTTCTTC,CASSLEVGEQFF
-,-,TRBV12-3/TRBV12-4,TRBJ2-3,TGTGCCAGCAGTCTTTTAGGGCAGTCAGATACGCAGTATTTT,CASSLLGQSDTQYF
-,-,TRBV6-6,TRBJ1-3,TGTGCCAGCAGGCCGGGACACACTGGAAACACCATATATTTT,CASRPGHTGNTIYF
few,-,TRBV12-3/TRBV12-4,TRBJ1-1,TGTGCCAGCAGTTTTTCGTGGGTGGGTGAAGCTTTCTTT,CASSFSWVGEAFF
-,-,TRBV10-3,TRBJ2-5,TGTGCCATCAGGGATCCAGGGCTGGGAGAGACCCAGTACTTC,CAIRDPGLGETQYF
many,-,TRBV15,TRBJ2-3,TGTGCCACCGGCCGGGACCACACAGATACGCAGTATTTT,CATGRDHTDTQYF
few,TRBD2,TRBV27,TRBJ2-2,TGTGCCAGCAGTTTAGGGCTGGGACTACCCGCGGTCGCCGGGGAGCTGTTTTTT,CASSLGLGLPAVAGELFF
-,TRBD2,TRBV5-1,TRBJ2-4,TGCGCCAGCAGCTTGGCACTAGCGGGAGCAAAAAACATTCAGTACTTC,CASSLALAGAKNIQYF
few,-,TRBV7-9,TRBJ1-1,TGTGCCAGCAGCCTCCTGGACCGCCGCATGAACACTGAAGCTTTCTTT,CASSLLDRRMNTEAFF
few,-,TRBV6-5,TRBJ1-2,TGTGCCAGCAGTTACGGGGGCAGGGGTCGCTACACCTTC,CASSYGGRGRYTF
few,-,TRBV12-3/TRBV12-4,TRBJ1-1,TGTGCCAGCAGTTTGGGGACACCGAACACTGAAGCTTTCTTT,CASSLGTPNTEAFF
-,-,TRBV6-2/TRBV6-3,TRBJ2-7,TGTGCCACCACCGGGTCGACAGGAGTTTACGAGCAGTACTTC,CATTGSTGVYEQYF
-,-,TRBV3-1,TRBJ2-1,TGTGCCAGCAGCTCAAGCAGGGCTGAGCAGTTCTTC,CASSSSRAEQFF
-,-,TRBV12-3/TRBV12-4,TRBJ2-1,TGTGCCAGCAGTGCACCGCTGATCAATGAGCAGTTCTTC,CASSAPLINEQFF
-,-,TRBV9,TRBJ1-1,TGTGCCAGCAGCGTAGAGGGGGGACACACTGAAGCTTTCTTT,CASSVEGGHTEAFF
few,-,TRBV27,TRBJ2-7,TGTGCCAGCAGCCCTAATGGGGTGGGGGTCTACGAGCAGTACTTC,CASSPNGVGVYEQYF
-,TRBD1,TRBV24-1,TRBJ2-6,TGTGCCACCAGTGACAGACGACAGGGGCCAAACCCACACTCTGGGGCCAACGTCCTGACTTTC,CATSDRRQGPNPHSGANVLTF
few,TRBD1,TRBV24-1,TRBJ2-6,TGTGCCACCAGTGATTTCGGACAGGGTAGGGGGACTGGGGCCAACGTCCTGACTTTC,CATSDFGQGRGTGANVLTF
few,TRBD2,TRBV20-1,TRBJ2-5,TGCAGTGCTAGAGATGGGCTAGCGGGATGGGAGACCCAGTACTTC,CSARDGLAGWETQYF
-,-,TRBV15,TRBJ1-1,TGTGCCACCACCTCACTCACAGGGACCACTGAAGCTTTCTTT,CATTSLTGTTEAFF
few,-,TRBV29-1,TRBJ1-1,TGCAGCGTTGAGCTGGGGGGGTCCTACACTGAAGCTTTCTTT,CSVELGGSYTEAFF
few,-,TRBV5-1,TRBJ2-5,TGCGCCAGCAGCTTCACCAGTACCCAAGAGACCCAGTACTTC,CASSFTSTQETQYF
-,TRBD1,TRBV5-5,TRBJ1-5,TGTGCCAGCAGACAGGGGACAGGGAGAAATCAGCCCCAGCATTTT,CASRQGTGRNQPQHF
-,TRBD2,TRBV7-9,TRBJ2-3,TGTGCCAGCAGCTCCTTAGCGGGGGGGCTACATTTT,CASSSLAGGLHF
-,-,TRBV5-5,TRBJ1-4,TGTGCCAGCAGTCTCATGGGTGAAAAACTGTTTTTT,CASSLMGEKLFF
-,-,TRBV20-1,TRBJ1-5,TGCAGTGCTAGAGATCTCCGGGGCGCCGGGGATTTTTATAGCAATCAGCCCCAGCATTTT,CSARDLRGAGDFYSNQPQHF
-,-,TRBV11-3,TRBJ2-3,TGTGCCAGCAGCTCCCCAGTGGGGCCAGATACGCAGTATTTT,CASSSPVGPDTQYF
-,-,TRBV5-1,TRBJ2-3,TGCGCCAGCAGCTTGGAACAGCCAGTAGATACGCAGTATTTT,CASSLEQPVDTQYF
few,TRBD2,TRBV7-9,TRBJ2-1,TGTGCCGGGCAAACCCCGGGGACTAGCGGGATGGATGAGCAGTTCTTC,CAGQTPGTSGMDEQFF
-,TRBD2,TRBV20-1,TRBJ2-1,TGCAGTGCTAGGGGGGTAGCGGGAGGGGCCTACAATGAGCAGTTCTTC,CSARGVAGGAYNEQFF
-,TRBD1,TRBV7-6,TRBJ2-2,TGTGCCAGCAGCCACCTACAGGGGTGGGAGAACACCGGGGAGCTGTTTTTT,CASSHLQGWENTGELFF
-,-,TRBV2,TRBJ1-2,TGTGCCAGCAGTGTTACGGGGACTAACTATGGCTACACCTTC,CASSVTGTNYGYTF
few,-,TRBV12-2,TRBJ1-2,TGTGCAAGTCGCTCAAGGACGCTGCTGGACAGCGATAACTATGGCTACACCTTC,CASRSRTLLDSDNYGYTF
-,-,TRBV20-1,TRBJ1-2,TGCAGTGCTAGAGATCTGGGCTATGGCTACACCTTC,CSARDLGYGYTF
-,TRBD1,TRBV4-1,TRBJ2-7,TGCGCCAGTCAGGGACAGGGGCCCTACGAGCAGTACTTC,CASQGQGPYEQYF
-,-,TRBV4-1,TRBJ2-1,TGCGCCAGCAGCCAACCCGGACTAAATGAGCAGTTCTTC,CASSQPGLNEQFF
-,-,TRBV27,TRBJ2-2,TGTGCCAGCAGTCTATACAGGGTTGGCGGGGAGCTGTTTTTT,CASSLYRVGGELFF
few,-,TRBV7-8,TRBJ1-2,TGTGCCAGCAGCCCCTCCAGGGTTGGCTACACCTTC,CASSPSRVGYTF
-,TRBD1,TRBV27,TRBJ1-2,TGTGCCAGCAGTCCCTCCGGTAACAGGGGTAATGGCTACACCTTC,CASSPSGNRGNGYTF
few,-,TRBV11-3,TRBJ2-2,TGTGCCAGCAGCTTTCGGGTCGCGAACACCGGGGAGCTGTTTTTT,CASSFRVANTGELFF
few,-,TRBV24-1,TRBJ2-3,TGTGCCACCAGTGATTTCGGTTGGTTCCGTAGCAGCCCTAGCACAGATACGCAGTATTTT,CATSDFGWFRSSPSTDTQYF
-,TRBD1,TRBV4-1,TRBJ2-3,TGCGCCAGCAGCCAAGATCCAGGGGGCGTTACAGATACGCAGTATTTT,CASSQDPGGVTDTQYF
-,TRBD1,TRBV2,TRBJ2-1,TGTGCCAGCAGCCGCCAGGGGGCGCACGAGCAGTTCTTC,CASSRQGAHEQFF